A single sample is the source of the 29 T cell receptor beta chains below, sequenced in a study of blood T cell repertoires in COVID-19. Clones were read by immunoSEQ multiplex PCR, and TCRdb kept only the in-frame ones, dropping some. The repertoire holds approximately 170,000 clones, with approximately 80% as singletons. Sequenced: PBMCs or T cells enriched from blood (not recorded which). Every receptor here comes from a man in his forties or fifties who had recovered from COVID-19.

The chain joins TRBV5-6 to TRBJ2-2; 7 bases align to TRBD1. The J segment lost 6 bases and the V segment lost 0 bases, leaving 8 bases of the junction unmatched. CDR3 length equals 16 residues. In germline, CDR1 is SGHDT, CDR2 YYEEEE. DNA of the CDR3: TGTGCCAGCAGCTTGGGACAGGGTAGAGTCGCCGGGGAGCTGTTTTTT. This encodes CASSLGQGRVAGELFF.

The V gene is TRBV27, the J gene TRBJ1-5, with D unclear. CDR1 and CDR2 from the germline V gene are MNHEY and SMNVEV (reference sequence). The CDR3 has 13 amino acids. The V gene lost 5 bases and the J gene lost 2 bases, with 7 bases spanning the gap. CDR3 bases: TGTGCCAGCAGTCGACTCGGCAATCAGCCCCAGCATTTT. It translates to CASSRLGNQPQHF.

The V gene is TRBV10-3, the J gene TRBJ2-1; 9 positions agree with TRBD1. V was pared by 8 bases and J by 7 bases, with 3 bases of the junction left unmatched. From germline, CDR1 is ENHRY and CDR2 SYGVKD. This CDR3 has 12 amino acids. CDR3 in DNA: TGTGCCATCGGACAGGGGCGGAATGAGCAGTTCTTC. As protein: CAIGQGRNEQFF.

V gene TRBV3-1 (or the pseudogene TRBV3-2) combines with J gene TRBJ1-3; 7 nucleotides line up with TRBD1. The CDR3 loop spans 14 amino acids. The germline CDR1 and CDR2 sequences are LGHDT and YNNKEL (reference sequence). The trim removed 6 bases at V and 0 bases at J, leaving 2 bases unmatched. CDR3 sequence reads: CASRGQRSGNTIYF. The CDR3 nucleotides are TGTGCCAGCAGGGGACAGCGCTCTGGAAACACCATATATTTT.

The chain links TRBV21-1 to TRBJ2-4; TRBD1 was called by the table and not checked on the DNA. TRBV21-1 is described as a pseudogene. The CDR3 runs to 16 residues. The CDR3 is CASSKANPGHRFIQYF. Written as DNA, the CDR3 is TGTGCCAGCAGCAAAGCTAACCCGGGACACAGGTTCATTCAGTACTTC.

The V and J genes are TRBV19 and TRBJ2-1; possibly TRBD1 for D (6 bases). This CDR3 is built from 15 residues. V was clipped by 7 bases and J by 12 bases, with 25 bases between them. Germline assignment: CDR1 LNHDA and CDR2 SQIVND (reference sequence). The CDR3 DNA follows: TGTGCCAGTACCCCGTTCGGGTCGGGGACACGGGTGCAGTTCTTC. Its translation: CASTPFGSGTRVQFF.

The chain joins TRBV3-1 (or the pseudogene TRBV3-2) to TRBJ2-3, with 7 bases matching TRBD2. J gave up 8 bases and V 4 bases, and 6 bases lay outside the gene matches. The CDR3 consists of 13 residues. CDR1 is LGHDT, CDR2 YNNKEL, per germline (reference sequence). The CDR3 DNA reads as TGTGCCAGCAGCCCACCTGGGGGGGGTACGCAGTATTTT. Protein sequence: CASSPPGGGTQYF.

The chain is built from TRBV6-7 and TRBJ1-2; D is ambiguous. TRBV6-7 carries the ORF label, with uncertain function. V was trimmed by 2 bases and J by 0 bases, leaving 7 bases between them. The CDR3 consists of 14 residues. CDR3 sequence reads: CASSYARSNYGYTF. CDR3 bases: TGTGCCAGCAGTTACGCCCGGTCTAACTATGGCTACACCTTC.

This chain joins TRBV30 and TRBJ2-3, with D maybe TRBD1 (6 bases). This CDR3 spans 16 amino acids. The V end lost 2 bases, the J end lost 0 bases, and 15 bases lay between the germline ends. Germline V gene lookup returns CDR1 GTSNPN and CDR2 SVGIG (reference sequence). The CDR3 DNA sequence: TGTGCCTGGAGTCCCGGGACAACCCCTAGCACAGATACGCAGTATTTT. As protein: CAWSPGTTPSTDTQYF.

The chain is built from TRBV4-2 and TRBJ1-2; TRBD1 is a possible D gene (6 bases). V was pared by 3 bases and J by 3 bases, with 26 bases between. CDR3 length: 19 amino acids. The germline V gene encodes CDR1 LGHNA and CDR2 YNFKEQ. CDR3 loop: CASSQVHGTKDLIDYGYTF. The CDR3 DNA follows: TGTGCCAGCAGCCAGGTTCACGGGACAAAAGATTTAATTGACTATGGCTACACCTTC.

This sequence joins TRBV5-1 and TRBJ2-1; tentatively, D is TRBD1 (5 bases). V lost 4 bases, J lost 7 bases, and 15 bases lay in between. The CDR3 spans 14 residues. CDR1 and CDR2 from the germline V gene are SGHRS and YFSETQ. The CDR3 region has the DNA TGCGCCAGCAGCCCCTCAGGGTGGGATAATGAGCAGTTCTTC. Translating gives CASSPSGWDNEQFF.

The CDR3 bases are TGCGCCAGCAGCCAAGAAGGAGTCTTGACAGGGGGGGACCAAGAGACCCAGTACTTC. It translates to CASSQEGVLTGGDQETQYF. V gene TRBV4-1 combines with J gene TRBJ2-5, with 9 positions matching TRBD1. Trimming took 0 bases from V and 0 from J; bases not matched to a gene: 11. This CDR3 region has 19 residues. In germline, CDR1 is MGHRA, CDR2 YSYEKL.

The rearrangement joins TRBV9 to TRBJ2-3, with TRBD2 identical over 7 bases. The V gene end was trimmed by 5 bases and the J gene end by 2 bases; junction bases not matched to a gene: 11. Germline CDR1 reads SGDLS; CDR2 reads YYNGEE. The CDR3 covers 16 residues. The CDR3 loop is CASSVFSRGNTDTQYF. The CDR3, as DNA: TGTGCCAGCAGTGTCTTTTCGCGGGGGAACACAGATACGCAGTATTTT.

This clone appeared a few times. The CDR3 region has the DNA TGCAGCGTTTACCCCGGGACACCGAAGCAGCCCCAGCATTTT. It translates to CSVYPGTPKQPQHF. The genes are TRBV29-1 and TRBJ1-5; TRBD1 is a possible D gene (6 bases). CDR3 length equals 14 residues. CDR1 and CDR2 (germline): SQVTM, ANQGSEA. Trimming pared 5 bases from V and 7 bases from J, leaving 18 bases between.

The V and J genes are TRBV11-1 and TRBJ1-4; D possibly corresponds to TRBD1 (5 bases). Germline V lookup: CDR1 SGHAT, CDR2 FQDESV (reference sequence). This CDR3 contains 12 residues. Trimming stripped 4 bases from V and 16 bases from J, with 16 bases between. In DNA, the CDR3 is TGTGCCAGCAGCTCACCTACAGGAGATAGGTTTTTT. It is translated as CASSSPTGDRFF.

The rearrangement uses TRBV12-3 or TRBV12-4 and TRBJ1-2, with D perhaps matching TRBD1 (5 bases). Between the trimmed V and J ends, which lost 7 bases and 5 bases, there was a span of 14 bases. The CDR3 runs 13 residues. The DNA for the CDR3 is TGTGCCAGCACCCGGGGGGGGGAGTATGGCTACACCTTC. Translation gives CASTRGGEYGYTF.

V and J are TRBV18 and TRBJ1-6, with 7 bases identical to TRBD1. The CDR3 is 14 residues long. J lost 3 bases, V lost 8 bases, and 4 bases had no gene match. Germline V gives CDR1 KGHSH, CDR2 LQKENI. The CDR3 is CASRQGNYNSPLHF. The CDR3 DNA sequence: TGTGCCAGCCGACAGGGTAACTATAATTCACCCCTCCACTTT. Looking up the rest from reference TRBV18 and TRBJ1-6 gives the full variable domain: NAGVMQNPRHLVRRRGQEARLRCSPMKGHSHVYWYRQLPEEGLKFMVYLQKENIIDESGMPKERFSAEFPKEGPSILRIQQVVRGDSAAYFCASRQGNYNSPLHFGNGTRLTVT.

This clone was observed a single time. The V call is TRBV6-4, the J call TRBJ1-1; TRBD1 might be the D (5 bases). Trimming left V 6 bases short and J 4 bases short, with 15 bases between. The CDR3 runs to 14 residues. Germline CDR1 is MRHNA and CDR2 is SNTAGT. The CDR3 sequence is CASRYSTESTEAFF. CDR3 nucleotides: TGTGCCAGCAGGTACTCGACAGAGAGCACTGAAGCTTTCTTT.

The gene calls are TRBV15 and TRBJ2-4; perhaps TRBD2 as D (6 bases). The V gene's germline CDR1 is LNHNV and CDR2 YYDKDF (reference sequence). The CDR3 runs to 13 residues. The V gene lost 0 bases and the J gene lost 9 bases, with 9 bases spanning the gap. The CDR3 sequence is CATSREGGIIQYF. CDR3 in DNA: TGTGCCACCAGCAGAGAGGGGGGAATCATTCAGTACTTC.

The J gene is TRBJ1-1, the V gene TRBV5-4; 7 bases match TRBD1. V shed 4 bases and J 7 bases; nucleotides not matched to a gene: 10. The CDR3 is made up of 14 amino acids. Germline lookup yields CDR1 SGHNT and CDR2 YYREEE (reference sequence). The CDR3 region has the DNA TGTGCCAGCAGCCCCCAGTTGACAGGGAGTGAAGCTTTCTTT. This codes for CASSPQLTGSEAFF.

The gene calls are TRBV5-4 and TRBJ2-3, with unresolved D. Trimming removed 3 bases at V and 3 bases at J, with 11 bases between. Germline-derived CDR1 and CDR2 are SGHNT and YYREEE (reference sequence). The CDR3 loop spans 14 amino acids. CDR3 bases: TGTGCCAGCAGCTCTGGCCCCGGGACAGATACGCAGTATTTT. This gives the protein CASSSGPGTDTQYF.

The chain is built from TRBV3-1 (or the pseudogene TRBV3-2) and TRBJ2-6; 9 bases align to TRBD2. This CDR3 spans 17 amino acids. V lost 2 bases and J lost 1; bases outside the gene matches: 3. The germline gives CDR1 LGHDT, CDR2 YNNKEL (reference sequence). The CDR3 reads CASSQIAGVSGANVLTF. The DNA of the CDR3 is TGTGCCAGCAGCCAAATAGCGGGGGTATCTGGGGCCAACGTCCTGACTTTC.

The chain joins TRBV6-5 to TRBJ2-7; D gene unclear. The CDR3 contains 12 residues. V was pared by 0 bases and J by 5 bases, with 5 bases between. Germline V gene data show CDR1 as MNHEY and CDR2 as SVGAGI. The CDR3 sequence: CASSYSRDEQYF. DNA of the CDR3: TGTGCCAGCAGTTACTCTCGGGACGAGCAGTACTTC.

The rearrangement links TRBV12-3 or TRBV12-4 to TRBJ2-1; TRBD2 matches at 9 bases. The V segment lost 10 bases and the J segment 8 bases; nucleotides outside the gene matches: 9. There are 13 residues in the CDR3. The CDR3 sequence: CAIRLAGFHEQFF. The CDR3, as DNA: TGTGCCATCCGGCTAGCGGGGTTTCATGAGCAGTTCTTC.

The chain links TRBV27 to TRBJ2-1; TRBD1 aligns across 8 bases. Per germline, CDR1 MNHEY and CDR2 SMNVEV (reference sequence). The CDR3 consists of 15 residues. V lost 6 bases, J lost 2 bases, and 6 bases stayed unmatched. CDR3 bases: TGTGCCAGCAGCCTGGACAGGGCAACCTACAATGAGCAGTTCTTC. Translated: CASSLDRATYNEQFF.

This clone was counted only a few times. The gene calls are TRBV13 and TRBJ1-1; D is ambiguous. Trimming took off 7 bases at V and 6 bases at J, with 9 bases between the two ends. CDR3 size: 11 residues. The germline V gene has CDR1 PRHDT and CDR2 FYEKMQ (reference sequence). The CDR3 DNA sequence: TGTGCCAGCAAGCGAGAAGCTGAAGCTTTCTTT. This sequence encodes CASKREAEAFF.

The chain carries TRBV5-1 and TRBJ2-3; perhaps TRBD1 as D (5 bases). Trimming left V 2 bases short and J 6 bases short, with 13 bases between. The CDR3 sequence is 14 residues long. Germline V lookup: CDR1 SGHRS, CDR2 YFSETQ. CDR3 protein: CASSFQGPSDTQYF. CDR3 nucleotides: TGCGCCAGCAGCTTCCAGGGTCCGTCGGATACGCAGTATTTT.

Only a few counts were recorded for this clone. The CDR3 reads CASSPDRGNTGELFF. In nucleotides, the CDR3 is TGTGCCAGCAGTCCTGACAGGGGGAACACCGGGGAGCTGTTTTTT. V is TRBV6-5 and J is TRBJ2-2; 8 bases fit TRBD1. Germline trimming cut 5 bases from V and 1 base from J; bases unmatched to any gene: 3. The CDR3 spans 15 residues. Germline CDR1 is MNHEY and CDR2 is SVGAGI.

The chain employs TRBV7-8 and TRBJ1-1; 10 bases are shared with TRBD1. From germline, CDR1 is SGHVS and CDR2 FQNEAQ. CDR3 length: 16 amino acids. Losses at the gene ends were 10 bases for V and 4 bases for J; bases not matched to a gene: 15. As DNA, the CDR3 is TGTGCCACAACGGATGGGGGACAGGGGTGGGTCACTGAAGCTTTCTTT. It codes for CATTDGGQGWVTEAFF.